A single sample is the source of the 23 T cell receptor beta chains below, sequenced in a study of blood T cell repertoires in COVID-19 (dated by TCRdb to the early 2020s). The library was produced with the immunoSEQ multiplex PCR assay. TCRdb provides this immuneACCESS table in a form limited to in-frame rearrangements. Some clones are lacking; in checked studies, under half of them reflect an unresolved V gene, and why the rest are absent is not known. Recorded for this sample are roughly 170,000 clones; approximately 87% of them occurred a single time. Jointly, the top ten make up approximately 0.88% of the sample. Sequencing input: peripheral blood. These receptor sequences come from a woman younger than 35 who had recovered from COVID-19.

The rearrangement joins TRBV9 to TRBJ2-3; 9 bases match TRBD2. Germline CDR1 SGDLS, CDR2 YYNGEE. The V and J ends lost 0 bases and 6 bases, in that order; junction bases with no gene match: 8. The CDR3 extends over 16 amino acids. This chain's CDR3 is CASSVETRGGKDTQYF. The CDR3 nucleotides read TGTGCCAGCAGCGTAGAGACGCGGGGGGGCAAGGATACGCAGTATTTT.

The chain has TRBV20-1 and TRBJ2-1; D might be TRBD1 (6 bases). CDR3 length: 11 amino acids. Trimming cost V 4 bases and J 11 bases, with 12 bases left between them. CDR1 and CDR2 (germline): DFQATT, SNEGSKA (reference sequence). CDR3 DNA: TGCAGTGCTAACTCCGGGACAAAGCAGTTCTTC. It codes for CSANSGTKQFF.

The rearrangement links TRBV5-5 to TRBJ2-5; 7 nucleotides align to TRBD2. Germline assignment: CDR1 SGHKS and CDR2 YYEKEE (reference sequence). The length of the CDR3 is 17 residues. V shed 0 bases and J 2 bases; nucleotides not matched to a gene: 10. This chain's CDR3 is CASSLGFGGGTQETQYF. The CDR3 coding sequence is TGTGCCAGCAGCTTGGGTTTCGGCGGGGGAACTCAAGAGACCCAGTACTTC.

V is TRBV19 and J is TRBJ1-1; perhaps TRBD1 as D (5 bases). Germline V gene lookup returns CDR1 LNHDA and CDR2 SQIVND (reference sequence). Trimming removed 5 bases from V and 0 bases from J, with 19 bases in between. The CDR3 is 17 residues long. CDR3 in amino acids: CASSPRTPGLLNTEAFF. As DNA, the CDR3 is TGTGCCAGTAGTCCCAGGACACCGGGACTTTTGAACACTGAAGCTTTCTTT.

The genes are TRBV19 and TRBJ1-3; TRBD1 matches 8 bases. CDR3 length equals 17 residues. V shed 1 base, J shed 0 bases, and the junction held 5 bases outside the gene matches. The germline V gene encodes CDR1 LNHDA and CDR2 SQIVND (reference sequence). CDR3 amino acids: CASSIAQQGGSGNTIYF. CDR3 DNA sequence: TGTGCCAGTAGTATAGCCCAACAGGGGGGCTCTGGAAACACCATATATTTT.

This sequence joins TRBV27 and TRBJ1-2; 7 bases align to TRBD1. From germline, CDR1 is MNHEY and CDR2 SMNVEV (reference sequence). The V gene end was trimmed by 5 bases and the J gene end by 1 base; junction bases not matched to a gene: 4. The CDR3 extends over 14 amino acids. CDR3 DNA sequence: TGTGCCAGCAGTGGGCAGGGGGTTAACTATGGCTACACCTTC. Encoded protein: CASSGQGVNYGYTF.

The chain employs TRBV4-1 and TRBJ2-1; 7 nucleotides align to TRBD2. Germline-derived CDR1 and CDR2 are MGHRA and YSYEKL. This CDR3 has 16 amino acids. V lost 0 bases, J lost 7 bases, and 9 bases stayed unmatched. CDR3 in DNA: TGCGCCAGCAGCCAAGAGCGGCGGGAGAGGGGTAATGAGCAGTTCTTC. It is translated as CASSQERRERGNEQFF.

The chain employs TRBV5-1 and TRBJ2-5; 15 bases match TRBD2. In germline, CDR1 is SGHRS, CDR2 YFSETQ. This CDR3 is built from 17 residues. V shed 3 bases and J 5 bases; nucleotides not matched to a gene: 8. In DNA, the CDR3 is TGCGCCAGCAGCTCAGGACTAGCGGGGGGGCCTGGGGAGACCCAGTACTTC. This sequence encodes CASSSGLAGGPGETQYF. The variable domain in full, with the rest retrieved from reference TRBV5-1 and TRBJ2-5, is KAGVTQTPRYLIKTRGQQVTLSCSPISGHRSVSWYQQTPGQGLQFLFEYFSETQRNKGNFPGRFSGRQFSNSRSEMNVSTLELGDSALYLCASSSGLAGGPGETQYFGPGTRLLVL.

V and J are TRBV6-4 and TRBJ2-2, with 8 bases lining up with TRBD2. V was pared by 3 bases and J by 3 bases, with 3 bases of the junction left unmatched. In germline, CDR1 is MRHNA, CDR2 SNTAGT. The CDR3 loop spans 15 amino acids. In nucleotides, the CDR3 is TGTGCCAGCAGTGATCGGGGGGGTGACACCGGGGAGCTGTTTTTT. It is translated as CASSDRGGDTGELFF.

Only a few counts were recorded for this clone. The chain links TRBV4-1 to TRBJ2-2, with D maybe TRBD2 (5 bases). V lost 1 base, J lost 5 bases, and 14 bases lay in between. Looked up from germline, CDR1 is MGHRA and CDR2 is YSYEKL. CDR3 size: 16 residues. The CDR3 loop reads CASSQVASGDTGELFF. CDR3 bases: TGCGCCAGCAGCCAAGTAGCAAGCGGAGATACCGGGGAGCTGTTTTTT.

The CDR3 nucleotides are TGTGCCAGCAGTTACTTGGGGGGAGAGACCCAGTACTTC. Translating it yields CASSYLGGETQYF. The genes are TRBV6-2 or TRBV6-3 and TRBJ2-5, with a tentative D call TRBD2 (6 bases). The CDR3 covers 13 residues. The germline gives CDR1 MNHEY, CDR2 SVGEGT. Deletions cut 1 base from V and 4 bases from J, with 7 bases between.

The chain joins TRBV7-2 to TRBJ1-2, with D maybe TRBD1 (6 bases). Germline assignment: CDR1 SGHTA and CDR2 FQGNSA. The CDR3 covers 13 residues. Trimming took off 2 bases at V and 7 bases at J, with 11 bases between the two ends. CDR3 loop: CASSLTGTGGYTF. CDR3 nucleotide sequence: TGTGCCAGCAGCTTAACAGGGACGGGTGGCTACACCTTC. The whole variable domain, remainder taken from reference TRBV7-2 and TRBJ1-2, is GAGVSQSPSNKVTEKGKDVELRCDPISGHTALYWYRQSLGQGLEFLIYFQGNSAPDKSGLPSDRFSAERTGGSVSTLTIQRTQQEDSAVYLCASSLTGTGGYTFGSGTRLTVV.

This clone was recorded once. The chain combines TRBV3-1 (or the pseudogene TRBV3-2) with TRBJ1-5; tentative D call: TRBD1 (6 bases). In germline, CDR1 is LGHDT, CDR2 YNNKEL (reference sequence). This CDR3 region has 15 residues. The V end lost 4 bases, the J end lost 5 bases, and 15 bases lay between the germline ends. The CDR3 protein is CASSLGPGADQPQHF. CDR3 nucleotides: TGTGCCAGCAGCCTCGGGCCAGGGGCTGATCAGCCCCAGCATTTT.

The chain carries TRBV18 and TRBJ1-2; no firm D call. V shed 3 bases and J shed 4 bases, with 12 bases lying between them. CDR3 length: 14 amino acids. In germline, CDR1 is KGHSH, CDR2 LQKENI. CDR3 nucleotide sequence: TGTGCCAGCTCACCCCCGTCCCCCGTCTATGGCTACACCTTC. As protein: CASSPPSPVYGYTF.

The CDR3 DNA sequence: TGTGCCAGCAGCCCCGGGACTGATCCCTACGAGCAGTACTTC. Its protein product is CASSPGTDPYEQYF. The gene calls are TRBV7-3 and TRBJ2-7; TRBD2 might be the D (6 bases). The germline CDR1 and CDR2 sequences are SGHTA and FQGTGA. Trimming removed 5 bases at V and 2 bases at J, with 13 bases between. The CDR3 length is 14 residues.

The rearrangement joins TRBV20-1 to TRBJ1-2, with D unclear. V was cut by 5 bases and J by 7 bases, with 8 bases left in between. The CDR3 sequence is 10 residues long. Germline V gene lookup returns CDR1 DFQATT and CDR2 SNEGSKA (reference sequence). The CDR3, as DNA: TGCAGTGCTCGGACTTCTGGCTACACCTTC. Protein product: CSARTSGYTF.

The chain has TRBV7-6 and TRBJ1-1; D might be TRBD1 (6 bases). The CDR3 is made up of 14 amino acids. Germline CDR1 reads SGHVS; CDR2 reads FNYEAQ. Trimming shortened V by 4 bases and J by 0 bases, and 9 bases separated the two germline ends. Written as DNA, the CDR3 is TGTGCCAGCAGCTCAGGACAGTTGAACACTGAAGCTTTCTTT. Translated: CASSSGQLNTEAFF.

The gene calls are TRBV4-3 and TRBJ1-2; 8 bases map to TRBD1. The CDR3 length is 15 residues. Per germline, CDR1 LGHNA and CDR2 YSLEER. The J segment lost 6 bases and the V segment lost 0 bases, leaving 6 bases of the junction unmatched. Here the CDR3 reads CASSQELQGGHGYTF. The CDR3 bases are TGCGCCAGCAGCCAAGAATTACAGGGGGGTCATGGCTACACCTTC.

This sequence joins TRBV7-2 and TRBJ2-1; possibly TRBD1 for D (6 bases). The ends were cut back, 5 bases at V and 8 bases at J, with 19 bases in the middle. This CDR3 has 15 amino acids. The germline V gene encodes CDR1 SGHTA and CDR2 FQGNSA. CDR3 loop: CASSINRAGGHEQFF. CDR3 coding DNA: TGTGCCAGCAGCATCAACAGGGCCGGCGGGCATGAGCAGTTCTTC. The variable domain in full, with the rest retrieved from reference TRBV7-2 and TRBJ2-1, is GAGVSQSPSNKVTEKGKDVELRCDPISGHTALYWYRQSLGQGLEFLIYFQGNSAPDKSGLPSDRFSAERTGGSVSTLTIQRTQQEDSAVYLCASSINRAGGHEQFFGPGTRLTVL.

The genes are TRBV6-5 and TRBJ1-1; D gene unclear. CDR3 length: 13 residues. Germline V gene lookup returns CDR1 MNHEY and CDR2 SVGAGI. V lost 2 bases and J 5 bases, leaving 9 bases between the germline ends. The CDR3 reads CASSYDSATEAFF. In DNA, the CDR3 is TGTGCCAGCAGTTACGACTCGGCTACTGAAGCTTTCTTT.

This clone has only one observation. It is unclear where the CDR3 begins or ends on the DNA, so no DNA is shown, and the CDR3 is as TCRdb lists it. The chain combines TRBV6-5 with TRBJ2-7; the table assigns TRBD2, which was not confirmed against the DNA. The CDR3 is 15 amino acids in total, end residues counted. Germline V gives CDR1 MNHEY, CDR2 SVGAGI. The CDR3 reads CASSSSGGGPYEQYF.

The gene calls are TRBV5-1 and TRBJ2-3, with D possibly TRBD2 on 7 matching bases. Germline values: CDR1 SGHRS, CDR2 YFSETQ. Trimming stripped 1 base from V and 7 bases from J, with 16 bases between. The CDR3 contains 15 residues. CDR3 loop: CASSLSGGEGNTQYF. In DNA form, the CDR3 reads TGCGCCAGCAGCTTGTCGGGGGGCGAAGGAAATACGCAGTATTTT.

The chain carries TRBV13 and TRBJ1-2, with TRBD1 matching 8 bases. This CDR3 comprises 14 residues. Germline CDR1 reads PRHDT; CDR2 reads FYEKMQ (reference sequence). The V and J ends lost 3 bases and 10 bases, in that order; junction bases with no gene match: 10. The CDR3 nucleotides read TGTGCCAGCAGCTTCAGACAGGGGAAGATGGACTACACCTTC. It specifies CASSFRQGKMDYTF.